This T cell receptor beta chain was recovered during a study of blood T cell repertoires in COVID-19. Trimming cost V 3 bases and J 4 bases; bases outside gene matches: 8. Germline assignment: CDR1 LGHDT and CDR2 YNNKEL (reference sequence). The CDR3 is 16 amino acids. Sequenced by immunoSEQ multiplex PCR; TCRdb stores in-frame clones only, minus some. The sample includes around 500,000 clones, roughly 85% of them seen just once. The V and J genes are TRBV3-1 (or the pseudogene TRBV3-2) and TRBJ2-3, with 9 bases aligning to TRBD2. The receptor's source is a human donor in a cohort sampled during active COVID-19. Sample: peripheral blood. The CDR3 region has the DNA TGTGCCAGCAGCCACCTCTGGGGCGGGGGGGCAGATACGCAGTATTTT. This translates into CASSHLWGGGADTQYF.